The 4 T cell receptor beta chains presented below share a single source sample, sequenced in a study of Graves' ophthalmopathy and Graves' hyperthyroidism. RNA transcripts served as template for amplifying TCR beta CDR3 sequences. Scientists carried out first-round RT-PCR using HTBI primers and then a second-round multiplex PCR. TCRdb recomputed calls from the multiplex PCR reads with MiXCR, one row per CDR3 protein. Among 1 million to 1.3 million distinct CDR3 sequences listed, about 36% were seen once. The sample taken for sequencing was peripheral blood or thyroid tissue (not recorded which). The source of these receptors is an adult man with Graves' hyperthyroidism.

The table lists this clonotype with a few counts. The V gene is TRBV5-8, the J gene TRBJ1-1; D unclear. Per germline, CDR1 SGHTS and CDR2 YDEGEE. Trimming removed 0 bases at V and 7 bases at J, with 13 bases between. CDR3 length: 14 residues. CDR3 sequence reads: CASSLDLTSFEAFF. For the CDR3, the DNA is TGTGCCAGCAGCTTGGACCTAACATCATTTGAAGCTTTCTTT.

This clonotype appeared a few times. The chain links TRBV28 to TRBJ1-1; the D is unclear. Per germline, CDR1 MDHEN and CDR2 SYDVKM. This CDR3 is 14 amino acids long. V was clipped by 3 bases and J by 11 bases, with 19 bases between them. The CDR3 bases are TGTGCCAGCAGTTTCGTGGGCACGACCCGAAGGGCTTTCTTT. Translation: CASSFVGTTRRAFF. Supplemented by reference TRBV28 and TRBJ1-1, the full variable domain reads DVKVTQSSRYLVKRTGEKVFLECVQDMDHENMFWYRQDPGLGLRLIYFSYDVKMKEKGDIPEGYSVSREKKERFSLILESASTNQTSMYLCASSFVGTTRRAFFGQGTRLTVV.

This clonotype was counted ten times or more. J is TRBJ2-5 and V is TRBV15; no firm D call. Looked up from germline, CDR1 is LNHNV and CDR2 is YYDKDF (reference sequence). The CDR3 loop spans 14 amino acids. V lost 0 bases and J 3 bases, leaving 8 bases between the germline ends. This CDR3 is CATSRDNTEETQYF. As DNA, the CDR3 is TGTGCCACCAGCAGAGATAATACAGAAGAGACCCAGTACTTC.

The J gene is TRBJ1-6, the V gene TRBV10-3; no clear D gene. The germline V and J ends were trimmed by 2 bases and 9 bases, with 11 bases remaining between them. This CDR3 contains 14 residues. CDR1 is ENHRY, CDR2 SYGVKD, per germline. CDR3 nucleotide sequence: TGTGCCATCAGTGAGGCAACATGGGGTTCACCCCTCCACTTT. Translating gives CAISEATWGSPLHF.